Reported below is one T cell receptor beta chain. What it binds is unknown. The source of the sample is a study of shared clonotypes between healthy human individuals. Study overall: The cohort had a couple of women and three men, ages 18 to 49. The study, taken as a whole, reports: The study's rarefaction showed incomplete sorted-subset sequencing despite large depth. Memory subsets generally showed smaller estimated richness than naive subsets did.

The table came from immunoSEQ multiplex PCR; TCRdb's copy has only in-frame clones and leaves some out. The top ten clones hold approximately 50% of a sample with just under 95,000 clones, 68% of them seen once. Donors had no recently reported acute infections or vaccinations and were HIV-negative. The specimen was memory CD8+ T cells sorted from blood. As to subset: CD45RO+ cells pooled with CCR7-negative TemRA cells. The clonotype comes from a man aged 30 to 39 in good health.

CDR3 sequence (DNA): TGTGCCACCAGCAGAGGACAGGGGTCGGACACAGATACGCAGTATTTT. It encodes CATSRGQGSDTDTQYF. The rearrangement joins TRBV15 to TRBJ2-3; 8 bases are a match to TRBD1. Per the germline V gene, CDR1 is LNHNV and CDR2 is YYDKDF (reference sequence). CDR3 length: 16 residues. The J segment lost 2 bases and the V segment lost 1 base, leaving 5 bases of the junction unmatched.